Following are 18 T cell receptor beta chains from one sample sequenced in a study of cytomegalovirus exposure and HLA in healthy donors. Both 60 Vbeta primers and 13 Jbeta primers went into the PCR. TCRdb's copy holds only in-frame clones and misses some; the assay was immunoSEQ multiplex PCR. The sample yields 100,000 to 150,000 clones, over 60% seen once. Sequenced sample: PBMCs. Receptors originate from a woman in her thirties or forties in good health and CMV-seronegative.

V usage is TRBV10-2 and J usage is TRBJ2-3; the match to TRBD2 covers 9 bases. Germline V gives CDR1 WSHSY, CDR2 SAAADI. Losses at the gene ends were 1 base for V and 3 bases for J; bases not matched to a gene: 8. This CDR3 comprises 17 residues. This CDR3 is CASSEFGFAGGTDTQYF. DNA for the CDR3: TGCGCCAGCAGTGAGTTTGGTTTTGCGGGAGGGACAGATACGCAGTATTTT.

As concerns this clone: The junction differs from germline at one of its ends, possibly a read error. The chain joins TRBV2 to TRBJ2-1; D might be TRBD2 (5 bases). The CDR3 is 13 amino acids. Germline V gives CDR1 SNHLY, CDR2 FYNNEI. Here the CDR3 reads CASSGSGNNGQFF. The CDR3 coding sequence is TGTGCCAGCAGTGGAAGCGGAAACAATGGGCAGTTCTTC.

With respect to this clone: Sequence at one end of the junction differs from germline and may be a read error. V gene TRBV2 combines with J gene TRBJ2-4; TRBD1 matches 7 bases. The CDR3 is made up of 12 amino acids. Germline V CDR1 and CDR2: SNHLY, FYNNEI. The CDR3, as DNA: TGTGCCAGCGACAGGGATGGAAACAGTCAGTACTTC. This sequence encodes CASDRDGNSQYF. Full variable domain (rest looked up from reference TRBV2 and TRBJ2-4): EPEVTQTPSHQVTQMGQEVILRCVPISNHLYFYWYRQILGQKVEFLVSFYNNEISEKSEIFDDQFSVERPDGSNFTLKIRSTKLEDSAMYFCASDRDGNSQYFGAGTRLSVL.

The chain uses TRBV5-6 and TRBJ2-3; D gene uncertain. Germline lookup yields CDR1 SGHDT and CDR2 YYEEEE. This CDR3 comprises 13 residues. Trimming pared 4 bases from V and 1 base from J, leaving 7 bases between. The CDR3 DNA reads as TGTGCCAGCAGCATTCAGGGCACAGATACGCAGTATTTT. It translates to CASSIQGTDTQYF.

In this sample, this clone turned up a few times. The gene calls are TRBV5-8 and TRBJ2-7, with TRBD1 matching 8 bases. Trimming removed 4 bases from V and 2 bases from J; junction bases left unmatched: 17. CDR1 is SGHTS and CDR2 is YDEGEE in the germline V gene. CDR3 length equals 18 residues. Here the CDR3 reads CASSPWTGSSGFPYEQYF. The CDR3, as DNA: TGTGCCAGCAGCCCATGGACAGGGTCGAGCGGGTTCCCCTACGAGCAGTACTTC.

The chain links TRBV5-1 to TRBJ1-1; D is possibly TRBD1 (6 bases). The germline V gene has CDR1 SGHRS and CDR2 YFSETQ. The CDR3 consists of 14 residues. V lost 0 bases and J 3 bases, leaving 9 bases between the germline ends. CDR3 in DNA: TGCGCCAGCAGCTTGGAGGGGGGGGACACTGAAGCTTTCTTT. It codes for CASSLEGGDTEAFF.

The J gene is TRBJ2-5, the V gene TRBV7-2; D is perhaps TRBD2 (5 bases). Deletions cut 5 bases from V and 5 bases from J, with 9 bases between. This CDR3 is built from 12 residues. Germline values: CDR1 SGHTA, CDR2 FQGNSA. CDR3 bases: TGTGCCAGCAGCAGACGCGGGGAGACCCAGTACTTC. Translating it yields CASSRRGETQYF.

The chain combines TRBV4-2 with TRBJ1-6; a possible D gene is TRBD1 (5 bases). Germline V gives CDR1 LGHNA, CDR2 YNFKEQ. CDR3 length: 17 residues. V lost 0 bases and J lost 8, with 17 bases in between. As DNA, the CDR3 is TGTGCCAGCAGCCAAGAATCTTCCAGGGTAGCTTATTCACCCCTCCACTTT. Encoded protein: CASSQESSRVAYSPLHF.

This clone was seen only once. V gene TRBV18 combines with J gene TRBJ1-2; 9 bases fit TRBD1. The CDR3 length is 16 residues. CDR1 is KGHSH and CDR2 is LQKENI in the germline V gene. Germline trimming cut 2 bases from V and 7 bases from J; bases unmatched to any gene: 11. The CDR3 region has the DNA TGTGCCAGCTCACCAGAGTCTACAGGGGGCGCCTCTGGCTACACCTTC. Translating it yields CASSPESTGGASGYTF.

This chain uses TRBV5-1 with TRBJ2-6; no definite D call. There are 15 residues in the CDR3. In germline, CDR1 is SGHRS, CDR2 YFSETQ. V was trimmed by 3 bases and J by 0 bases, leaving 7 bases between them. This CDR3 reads CASSSLYSGANVLTF. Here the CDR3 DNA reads TGCGCCAGCAGCTCCCTATACTCTGGGGCCAACGTCCTGACTTTC.

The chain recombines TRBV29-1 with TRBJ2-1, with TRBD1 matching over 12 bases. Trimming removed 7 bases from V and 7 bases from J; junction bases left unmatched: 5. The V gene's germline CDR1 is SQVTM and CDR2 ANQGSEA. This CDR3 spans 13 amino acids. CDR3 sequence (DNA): TGCAGCGGGAGGGACAGGGGGCCAAATGAGCAGTTCTTC. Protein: CSGRDRGPNEQFF.

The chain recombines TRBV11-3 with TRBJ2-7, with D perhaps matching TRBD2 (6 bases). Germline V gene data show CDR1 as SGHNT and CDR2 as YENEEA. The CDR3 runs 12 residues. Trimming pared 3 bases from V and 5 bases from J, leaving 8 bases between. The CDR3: CASSLGEDEQYF. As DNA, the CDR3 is TGTGCCAGCAGCTTGGGGGAGGACGAGCAGTACTTC.

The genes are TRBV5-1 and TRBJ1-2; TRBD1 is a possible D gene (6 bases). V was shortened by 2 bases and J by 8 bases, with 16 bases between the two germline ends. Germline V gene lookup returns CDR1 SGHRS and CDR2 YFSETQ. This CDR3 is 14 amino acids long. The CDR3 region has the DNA TGCGCCAGCAGCTTCGAGGGGGTGACCCAGGGCTACACCTTC. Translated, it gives CASSFEGVTQGYTF.

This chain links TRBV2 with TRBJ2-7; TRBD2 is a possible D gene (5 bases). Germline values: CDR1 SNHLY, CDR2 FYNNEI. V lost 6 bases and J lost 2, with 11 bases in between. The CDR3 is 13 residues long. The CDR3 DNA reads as TGTGCCAGCAGACTTAGGGAGCCCTACGAGCAGTACTTC. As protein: CASRLREPYEQYF.

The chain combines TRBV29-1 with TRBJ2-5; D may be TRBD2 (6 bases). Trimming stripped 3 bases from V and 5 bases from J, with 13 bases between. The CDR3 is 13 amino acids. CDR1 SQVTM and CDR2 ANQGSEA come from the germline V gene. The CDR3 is CSVEKGGGETQYF. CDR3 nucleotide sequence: TGCAGCGTTGAGAAAGGAGGAGGGGAGACCCAGTACTTC.

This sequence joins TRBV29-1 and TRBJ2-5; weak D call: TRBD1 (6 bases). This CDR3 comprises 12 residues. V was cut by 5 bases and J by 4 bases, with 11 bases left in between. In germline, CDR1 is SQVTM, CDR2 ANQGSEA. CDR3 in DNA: TGCAGCGTTAACAGGGTCGGAGAGACCCAGTACTTC. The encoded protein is CSVNRVGETQYF.

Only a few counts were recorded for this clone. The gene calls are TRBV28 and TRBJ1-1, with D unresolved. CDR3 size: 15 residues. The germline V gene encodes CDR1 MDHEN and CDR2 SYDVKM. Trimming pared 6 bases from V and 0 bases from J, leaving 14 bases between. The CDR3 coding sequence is TGTGCCAGCAGCACATCCCCCCCGATGAACACTGAAGCTTTCTTT. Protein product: CASSTSPPMNTEAFF.

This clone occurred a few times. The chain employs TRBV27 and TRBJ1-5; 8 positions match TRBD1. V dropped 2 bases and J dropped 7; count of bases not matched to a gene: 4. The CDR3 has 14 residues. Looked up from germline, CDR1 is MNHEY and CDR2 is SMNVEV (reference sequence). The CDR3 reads CASSLGQGGQPQHF. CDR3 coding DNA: TGTGCCAGCAGTTTAGGACAGGGTGGGCAGCCCCAGCATTTT.